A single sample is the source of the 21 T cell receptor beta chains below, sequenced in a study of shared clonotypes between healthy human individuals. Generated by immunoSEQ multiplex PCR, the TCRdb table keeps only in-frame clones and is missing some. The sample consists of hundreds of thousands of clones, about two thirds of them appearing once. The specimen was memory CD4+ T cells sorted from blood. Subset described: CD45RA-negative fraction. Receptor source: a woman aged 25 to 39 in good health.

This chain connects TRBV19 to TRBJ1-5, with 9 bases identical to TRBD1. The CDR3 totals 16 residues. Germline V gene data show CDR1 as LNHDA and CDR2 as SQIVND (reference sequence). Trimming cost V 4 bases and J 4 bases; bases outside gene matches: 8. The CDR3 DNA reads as TGTGCCAGTAGTACCCTGGACAGGGGACTAAATCAGCCCCAGCATTTT. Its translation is CASSTLDRGLNQPQHF.

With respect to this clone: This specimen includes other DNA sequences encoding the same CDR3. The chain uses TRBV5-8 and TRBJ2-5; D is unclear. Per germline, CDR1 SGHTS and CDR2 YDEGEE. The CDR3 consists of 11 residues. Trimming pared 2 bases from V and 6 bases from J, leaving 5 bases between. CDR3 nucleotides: TGTGCCAGCAGCTTTTCGAAGACCCAGTACTTC. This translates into CASSFSKTQYF.

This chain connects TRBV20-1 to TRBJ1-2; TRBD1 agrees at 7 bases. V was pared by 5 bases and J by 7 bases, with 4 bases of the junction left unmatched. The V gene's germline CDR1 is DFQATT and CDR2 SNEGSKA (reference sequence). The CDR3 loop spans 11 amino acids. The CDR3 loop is CSAGQVGGYTF. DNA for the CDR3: TGCAGTGCTGGACAGGTCGGTGGCTACACCTTC.

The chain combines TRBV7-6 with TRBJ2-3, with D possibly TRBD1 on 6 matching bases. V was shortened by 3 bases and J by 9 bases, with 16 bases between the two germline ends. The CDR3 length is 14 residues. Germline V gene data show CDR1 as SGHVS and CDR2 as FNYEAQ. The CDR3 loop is CASSFNLFGTTQYF. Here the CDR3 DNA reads TGTGCCAGCAGCTTTAACCTTTTTGGGACAACGCAGTATTTT.

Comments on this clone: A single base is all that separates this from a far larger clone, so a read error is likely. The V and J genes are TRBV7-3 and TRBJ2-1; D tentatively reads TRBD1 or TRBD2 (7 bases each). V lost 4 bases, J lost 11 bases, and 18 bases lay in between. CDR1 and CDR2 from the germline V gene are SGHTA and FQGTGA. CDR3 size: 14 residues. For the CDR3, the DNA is TGTGCCAGCAGCTCACAGGGGCTAGCGGAAAAGCAGTTCTTC. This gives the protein CASSSQGLAEKQFF.

The DNA for the CDR3 is TGTGCCAGCAGCGCGGGCGGACAGGCAAATCAGCCCCAGCATTTT. Protein product: CASSAGGQANQPQHF. The gene calls are TRBV9 and TRBJ1-5, with 7 bases that match TRBD1. CDR3 length: 15 residues. Looked up from germline, CDR1 is SGDLS and CDR2 is YYNGEE. V lost 3 bases and J lost 4; bases outside the gene matches: 7.

The CDR3 region has the DNA TGTGCCAGCAGCCCCGTCAGGGCCCCCTACAATGAGCAGTTCTTC. Amino acid sequence: CASSPVRAPYNEQFF. The chain links TRBV28 to TRBJ2-1; a weak D match, TRBD1 (5 bases). The length of the CDR3 is 15 residues. Germline V gene data show CDR1 as MDHEN and CDR2 as SYDVKM. Trimming cost V 6 bases and J 2 bases, with 14 bases left between them.

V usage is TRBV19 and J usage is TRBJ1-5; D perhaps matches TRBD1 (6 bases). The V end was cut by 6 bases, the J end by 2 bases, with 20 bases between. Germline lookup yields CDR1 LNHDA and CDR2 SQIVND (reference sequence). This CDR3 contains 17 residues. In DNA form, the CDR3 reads TGTGCCAGTAGCACCCAGGGGCCTGGCCGCGGCAATCAGCCCCAGCATTTT. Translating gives CASSTQGPGRGNQPQHF.

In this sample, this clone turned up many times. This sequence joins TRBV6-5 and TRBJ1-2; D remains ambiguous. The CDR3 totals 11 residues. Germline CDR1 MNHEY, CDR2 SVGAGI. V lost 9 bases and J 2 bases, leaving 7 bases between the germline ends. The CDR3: CASQDNYGYTF. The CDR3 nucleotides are TGTGCCAGTCAGGACAACTATGGCTACACCTTC.

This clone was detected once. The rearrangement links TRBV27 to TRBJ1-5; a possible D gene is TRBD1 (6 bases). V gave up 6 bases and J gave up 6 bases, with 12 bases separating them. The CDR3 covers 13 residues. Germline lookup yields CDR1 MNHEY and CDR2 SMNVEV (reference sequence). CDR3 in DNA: TGTGCCAGCAGACAGGGTTCGGGTCAGCCCCAGCATTTT. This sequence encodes CASRQGSGQPQHF.

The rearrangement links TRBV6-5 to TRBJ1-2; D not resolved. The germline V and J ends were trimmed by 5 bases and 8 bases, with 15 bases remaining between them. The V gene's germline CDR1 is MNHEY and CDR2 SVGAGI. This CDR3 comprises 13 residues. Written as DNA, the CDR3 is TGTGCCAGCAGTGAGACACCTCCATCGGGCTACACCTTC. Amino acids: CASSETPPSGYTF.

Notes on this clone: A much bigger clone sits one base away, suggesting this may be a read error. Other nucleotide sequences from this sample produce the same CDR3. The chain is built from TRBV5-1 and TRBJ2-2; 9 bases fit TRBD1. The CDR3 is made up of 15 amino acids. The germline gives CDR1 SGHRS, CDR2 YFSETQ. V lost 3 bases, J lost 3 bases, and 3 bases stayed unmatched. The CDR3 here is CASSSGDRDTGELFF. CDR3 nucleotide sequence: TGCGCCAGCAGCTCCGGGGACAGGGACACCGGGGAGCTGTTTTTT.

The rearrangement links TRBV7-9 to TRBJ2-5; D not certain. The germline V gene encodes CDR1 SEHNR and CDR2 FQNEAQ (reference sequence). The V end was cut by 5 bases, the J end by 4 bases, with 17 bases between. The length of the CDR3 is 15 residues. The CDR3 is CASSPRRMARETQYF. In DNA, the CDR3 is TGTGCCAGCAGCCCAAGACGGATGGCCAGAGAGACCCAGTACTTC.

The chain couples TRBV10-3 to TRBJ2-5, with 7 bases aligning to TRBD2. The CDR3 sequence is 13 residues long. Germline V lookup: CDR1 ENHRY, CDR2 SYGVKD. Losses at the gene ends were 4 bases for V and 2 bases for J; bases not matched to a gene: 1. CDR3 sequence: CAISGGGQETQYF. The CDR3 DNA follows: TGTGCCATCAGTGGGGGGGGACAAGAGACCCAGTACTTC.

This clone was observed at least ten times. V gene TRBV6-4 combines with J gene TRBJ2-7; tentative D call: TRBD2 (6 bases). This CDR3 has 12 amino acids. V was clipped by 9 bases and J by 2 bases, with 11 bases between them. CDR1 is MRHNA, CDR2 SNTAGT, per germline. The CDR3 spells CARRDWTYEQYF. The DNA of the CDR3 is TGTGCCAGACGGGACTGGACCTACGAGCAGTACTTC.

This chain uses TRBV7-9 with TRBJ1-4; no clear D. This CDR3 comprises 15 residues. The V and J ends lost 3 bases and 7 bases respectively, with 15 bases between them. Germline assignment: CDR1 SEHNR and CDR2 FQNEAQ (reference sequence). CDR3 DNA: TGTGCCAGCAGCTTCGGTGTAGGGAGGTTTGAAAAACTGTTTTTT. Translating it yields CASSFGVGRFEKLFF.

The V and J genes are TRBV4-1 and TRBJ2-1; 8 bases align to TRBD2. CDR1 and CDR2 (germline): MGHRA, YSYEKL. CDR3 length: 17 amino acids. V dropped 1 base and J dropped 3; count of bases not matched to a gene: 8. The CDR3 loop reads CASSQGTTSGIYNEQFF. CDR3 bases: TGCGCCAGCAGCCAAGGAACAACTAGCGGAATCTACAATGAGCAGTTCTTC.

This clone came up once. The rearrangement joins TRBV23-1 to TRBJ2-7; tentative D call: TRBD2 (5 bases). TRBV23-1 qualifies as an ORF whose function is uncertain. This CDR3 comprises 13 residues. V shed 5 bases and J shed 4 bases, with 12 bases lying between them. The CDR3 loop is CASSFEGYYEQYF. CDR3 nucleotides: TGCGCCAGCAGTTTCGAGGGATATTACGAGCAGTACTTC.

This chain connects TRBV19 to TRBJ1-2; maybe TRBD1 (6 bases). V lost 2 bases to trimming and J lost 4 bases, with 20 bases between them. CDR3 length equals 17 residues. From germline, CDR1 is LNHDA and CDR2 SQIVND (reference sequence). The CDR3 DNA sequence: TGTGCCAGTAGTATAAAGGGGAACAGGGAAATCTTCTATGGCTACACCTTC. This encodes CASSIKGNREIFYGYTF. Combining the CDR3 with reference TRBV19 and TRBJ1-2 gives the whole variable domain DGGITQSPKYLFRKEGQNVTLSCEQNLNHDAMYWYRQDPGQGLRLIYYSQIVNDFQKGDIAEGYSVSREKKESFPLTVTSAQKNPTAFYLCASSIKGNREIFYGYTFGSGTRLTVV.

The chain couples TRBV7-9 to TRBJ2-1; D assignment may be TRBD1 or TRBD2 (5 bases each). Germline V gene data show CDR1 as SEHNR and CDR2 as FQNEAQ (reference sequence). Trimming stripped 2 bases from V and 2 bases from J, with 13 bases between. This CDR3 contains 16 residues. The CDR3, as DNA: TGTGCCAGCAGCTTAAGCAGGGACGGACCCTACAATGAGCAGTTCTTC. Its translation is CASSLSRDGPYNEQFF. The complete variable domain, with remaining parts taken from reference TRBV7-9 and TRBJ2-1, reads DTGVSQNPRHKITKRGQNVTFRCDPISEHNRLYWYRQTLGQGPEFLTYFQNEAQLEKSRLLSDRFSAERPKGSFSTLEIQRTEQGDSAMYLCASSLSRDGPYNEQFFGPGTRLTVL.

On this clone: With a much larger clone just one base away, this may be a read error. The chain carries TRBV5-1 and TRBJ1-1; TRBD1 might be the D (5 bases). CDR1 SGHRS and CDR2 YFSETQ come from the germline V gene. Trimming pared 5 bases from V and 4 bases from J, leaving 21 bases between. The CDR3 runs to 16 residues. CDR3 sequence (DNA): TGCGCCAGCAGTTCTACAGGACTAATGATGAGCACTGAAGCTTTCTTT. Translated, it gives CASSSTGLMMSTEAFF.